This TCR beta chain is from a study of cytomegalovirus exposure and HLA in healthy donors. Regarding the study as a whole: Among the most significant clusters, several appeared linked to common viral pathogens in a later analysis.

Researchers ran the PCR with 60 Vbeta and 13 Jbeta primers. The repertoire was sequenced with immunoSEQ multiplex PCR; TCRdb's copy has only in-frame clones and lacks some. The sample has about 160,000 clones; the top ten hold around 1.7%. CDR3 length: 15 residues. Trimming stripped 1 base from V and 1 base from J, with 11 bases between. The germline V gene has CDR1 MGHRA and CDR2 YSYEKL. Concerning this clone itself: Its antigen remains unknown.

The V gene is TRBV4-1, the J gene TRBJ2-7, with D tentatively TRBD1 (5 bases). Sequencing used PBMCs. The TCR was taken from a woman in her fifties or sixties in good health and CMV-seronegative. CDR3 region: CASSQVGAVSYEQYF. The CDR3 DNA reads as TGCGCCAGCAGCCAAGTTGGGGCGGTTTCCTACGAGCAGTACTTC.